The 3 T cell receptor beta chains listed next were all sequenced from one sample in a study of T cell changes during pregnancy in multiple sclerosis. Profiling relied on immunoSEQ multiplex PCR, and the TCRdb table lists in-frame clones only, not all of them. This table has about 100,000 clones, 85% to 95% appearing once. The sequences come from peripheral blood, collected in the second trimester of pregnancy. These receptors all come from a female donor with multiple sclerosis, enrolled in a pregnancy study.

The CDR3 DNA follows: TGTGCCAGCAGTCCGACAGGGGCTGGAAACACCATATATTTT. This codes for CASSPTGAGNTIYF. The rearrangement joins TRBV7-9 to TRBJ1-3; 8 nucleotides match TRBD1. V lost 6 bases to trimming and J lost 2 bases; unmatched junction nucleotides: 3. This CDR3 spans 14 amino acids. Germline loops: CDR1 SEHNR, CDR2 FQNEAQ (reference sequence).

The chain has TRBV27 and TRBJ1-2; no clear D gene. The CDR3 spans 13 residues. Germline CDR1 is MNHEY and CDR2 is SMNVEV (reference sequence). The V and J ends lost 3 bases and 8 bases respectively, with 13 bases between them. For the CDR3, the DNA is TGTGCCAGCAGTTTGCGGAAAACGGAAGGCTACACCTTC. It is translated as CASSLRKTEGYTF.

The chain combines TRBV6-1 with TRBJ2-4; 10 nucleotides line up with TRBD1. This CDR3 region has 13 residues. V lost 4 bases and J lost 8; bases outside the gene matches: 2. Germline V gives CDR1 MNHNS, CDR2 SASEGT. The CDR3 protein is CASSGDRGYIQYF. The CDR3 coding sequence is TGTGCCAGCAGTGGGGACAGGGGATACATTCAGTACTTC.